This passage covers 16 T cell receptor beta chains from one sample sequenced in a study of cytomegalovirus exposure and HLA in healthy donors. The primer mix had 60 Vbeta and 13 Jbeta primers. Sequenced by immunoSEQ multiplex PCR; TCRdb stores in-frame clones only, minus some. The data show about 150,000 clones, nearly 80% seen once. The sequenced material came from PBMCs. The receptor set was obtained from a woman in her thirties or forties in good health and CMV-seronegative.

This clone has just one count. A junction boundary mismatches the germline segment, possibly from a read error. The chain uses TRBV28 and TRBJ2-4; 7 bases are a match to TRBD1. Per the germline V gene, CDR1 is MDHEN and CDR2 is SYDVKM. This CDR3 comprises 15 residues. CDR3 DNA sequence: TGTGCCAGTGAAGTAGGGGGACAGCTTAAAAACAGTCAGTACTTC. It is translated as CASEVGGQLKNSQYF.

This chain links TRBV10-3 with TRBJ2-3; 8 nucleotides agree with TRBD2. V lost 5 bases and J lost 6; bases outside the gene matches: 7. The CDR3 loop spans 14 amino acids. The germline CDR1 and CDR2 sequences are ENHRY and SYGVKD. The CDR3: CAISHGGARDTQYF. The CDR3 DNA reads TGTGCCATCAGTCACGGGGGGGCCCGGGATACGCAGTATTTT.

This chain links TRBV29-1 with TRBJ1-2; unclear D gene. CDR3 size: 14 residues. V was pared by 0 bases and J by 3 bases, with 11 bases between. Germline V gives CDR1 SQVTM, CDR2 ANQGSEA. CDR3 protein: CSVEDRRRHYGYTF. The CDR3 nucleotides are TGCAGCGTTGAAGACCGAAGGCGGCACTATGGCTACACCTTC.

This chain links TRBV7-2 with TRBJ1-1; 9 nucleotides line up with TRBD1. The CDR3 length is 15 residues. J gave up 5 bases and V 3 bases, and 7 bases lay outside the gene matches. CDR1 is SGHTA and CDR2 is FQGNSA in the germline V gene. As DNA, the CDR3 is TGTGCCAGCAGCTTGTCCGGGACAGGGACTACTGAAGCTTTCTTT. Its protein is CASSLSGTGTTEAFF.

V and J are TRBV6-5 and TRBJ1-1, with TRBD1 identical over 9 bases. The CDR3 runs to 15 residues. Per the germline V gene, CDR1 is MNHEY and CDR2 is SVGAGI. With 6 bases clipped from V and 5 bases from J, the junction kept 10 bases outside the gene matches. In DNA, the CDR3 is TGTGCCAGCAGACAGGGGGCGACCTACGGGACTGAAGCTTTCTTT. This translates into CASRQGATYGTEAFF.

V is TRBV19 and J is TRBJ2-7; D is perhaps TRBD2 (6 bases). V lost 7 bases, J lost 4 bases, and 14 bases lay in between. CDR1 LNHDA and CDR2 SQIVND come from the germline V gene (reference sequence). This CDR3 contains 13 residues. CDR3 DNA sequence: TGTGCCAGTAAATCTAGCGAACTATACGAGCAGTACTTC. This translates into CASKSSELYEQYF. The entire variable domain, with the rest obtained from reference TRBV19 and TRBJ2-7, is as follows: DGGITQSPKYLFRKEGQNVTLSCEQNLNHDAMYWYRQDPGQGLRLIYYSQIVNDFQKGDIAEGYSVSREKKESFPLTVTSAQKNPTAFYLCASKSSELYEQYFGPGTRLTVT.

This chain connects TRBV18 to TRBJ2-7, with 8 bases fitting TRBD1. The CDR3 has 13 residues. CDR1 is KGHSH, CDR2 LQKENI, per germline. Germline trimming cut 6 bases from V and 5 bases from J; bases unmatched to any gene: 6. The CDR3 reads CASSPTGGNEQYF. DNA for the CDR3: TGTGCCAGCTCCCCTACAGGGGGGAACGAGCAGTACTTC.

The chain employs TRBV7-2 and TRBJ2-1; tentatively, D is TRBD1 (5 bases). CDR1 and CDR2 from the germline V gene are SGHTA and FQGNSA. The CDR3 extends over 15 amino acids. The V end lost 2 bases, the J end lost 3 bases, and 11 bases lay between the germline ends. Here the CDR3 reads CASSLLVGHYNEQFF. Here the CDR3 DNA reads TGTGCCAGCAGCTTATTGGTGGGGCACTACAATGAGCAGTTCTTC.

This chain uses TRBV11-3 with TRBJ2-7; 10 positions match TRBD2. The ends lost 4 bases at V and 4 bases at J; junction bases unmatched: 4. CDR3 length equals 14 residues. Germline V gene lookup returns CDR1 SGHNT and CDR2 YENEEA. CDR3 DNA: TGTGCCAGCAGCTATGTAGCGGGGGGTTACGAGCAGTACTTC. Its translation: CASSYVAGGYEQYF.

This clone was seen a few times. CDR3 residues: CASSFTGTVNSPLHF. CDR3 DNA: TGTGCCAGCAGCTTTACCGGGACAGTAAATTCACCCCTCCACTTT. The genes are TRBV7-2 and TRBJ1-6; 7 bases match TRBD1. V was clipped by 3 bases and J by 7 bases; unmatched bases: 6. Per the germline V gene, CDR1 is SGHTA and CDR2 is FQGNSA. CDR3 length equals 15 residues. Full variable domain (remainder filled in from reference TRBV7-2 and TRBJ1-6): GAGVSQSPSNKVTEKGKDVELRCDPISGHTALYWYRQSLGQGLEFLIYFQGNSAPDKSGLPSDRFSAERTGGSVSTLTIQRTQQEDSAVYLCASSFTGTVNSPLHFGNGTRLTVT.

The gene calls are TRBV4-1 and TRBJ2-7; D possibly corresponds to TRBD1 (6 bases). The germline gives CDR1 MGHRA, CDR2 YSYEKL. With 0 bases removed from V and 0 bases from J, the gap between germline ends came to 12 bases. The CDR3 loop spans 16 amino acids. The CDR3: CASSQDRGRSSYEQYF. CDR3 nucleotides: TGCGCCAGCAGCCAAGACAGGGGCCGTAGCTCCTACGAGCAGTACTTC.

The J gene is TRBJ2-2, the V gene TRBV5-1; 7 positions agree with TRBD2. CDR3 size: 15 residues. The germline V gene has CDR1 SGHRS and CDR2 YFSETQ. Losses at the gene ends were 1 base for V and 5 bases for J; bases not matched to a gene: 5. CDR3 nucleotides: TGCGCCAGCAGCTTGACTAGCGAAACTACCGGGGAGCTGTTTTTT. Translated, it gives CASSLTSETTGELFF.

The V gene is TRBV19, the J gene TRBJ2-3; D remains unclear. The CDR3 runs to 14 residues. CDR1 and CDR2 from the germline V gene are LNHDA and SQIVND (reference sequence). The V gene lost 5 bases and the J gene lost 3 bases, with 12 bases spanning the gap. The CDR3, as DNA: TGTGCCAGTAGTCCCCGAAGCGTGACAGATACGCAGTATTTT. Protein: CASSPRSVTDTQYF.

Only one count was recorded for this clone. This chain connects TRBV6-5 to TRBJ1-2; TRBD1 aligns across 8 bases. V trimming: 5 bases; J trimming: 5 bases; junction bases outside the gene matches: 10. Germline V gene data show CDR1 as MNHEY and CDR2 as SVGAGI. This CDR3 contains 15 residues. DNA for the CDR3: TGTGCCAGCAGTCCAGGACAGGGAGTAAGATATGGCTACACCTTC. It is translated as CASSPGQGVRYGYTF.

This chain uses TRBV4-2 with TRBJ2-1; 9 nucleotides agree with TRBD1. The CDR3 has 17 residues. In germline, CDR1 is LGHNA, CDR2 YNFKEQ. Germline trimming cut 1 base from V and 5 bases from J; bases unmatched to any gene: 9. In DNA, the CDR3 is TGTGCCAGCAGCCAAGTGAACCGGGACAGGGAAAACAATGAGCAGTTCTTC. Protein: CASSQVNRDRENNEQFF.

The V and J genes are TRBV7-8 and TRBJ2-2; D is perhaps TRBD2 (5 bases). Trimming took off 2 bases at V and 7 bases at J, with 17 bases between the two ends. This CDR3 spans 16 amino acids. From germline, CDR1 is SGHVS and CDR2 FQNEAQ. In DNA form, the CDR3 reads TGTGCCAGCAGCTTATCCCTTACTAGTTTTGGCGGGGAGCTGTTTTTT. It is translated as CASSLSLTSFGGELFF.